The next 10 T cell receptor beta chains were all read from a single sample in a study of shared clonotypes between healthy human individuals. Using immunoSEQ multiplex PCR, the repertoire was profiled, and TCRdb retains in-frame clones only, with some absent. In the table there are 2,500,000 or so clones, around 94% of which are singletons. Sequencing was carried out using naive CD4+ T cells sorted from blood. Subset of the sample: CD45RA+ positively selected. Source of these receptors: a young man in good health.

A single count supports this clone. The chain is built from TRBV29-1 and TRBJ2-1; 7 nucleotides match TRBD2. Germline V lookup: CDR1 SQVTM, CDR2 ANQGSEA. This CDR3 is built from 15 residues. Losses at the gene ends were 4 bases for V and 0 bases for J; bases not matched to a gene: 6. CDR3: CSVAGGLRSYNEQFF. The CDR3 coding sequence is TGCAGCGTTGCGGGGGGACTGCGCTCCTACAATGAGCAGTTCTTC.

Concerning this clone: In the same sample, other DNA sequences code for this CDR3. The rearrangement uses TRBV5-1 and TRBJ2-5, with D tentatively TRBD1 or TRBD2 (5 bases each). Germline CDR1 is SGHRS and CDR2 is YFSETQ. V lost 4 bases to trimming and J lost 5 bases, with 12 bases between them. There are 13 residues in the CDR3. This CDR3 reads CASSGGPGETQYF. The CDR3 nucleotides are TGCGCCAGCAGCGGGGGACCCGGGGAGACCCAGTACTTC.

Note on this clone: The sample holds other DNA sequences that translate to the same CDR3. J is TRBJ2-5 and V is TRBV6-5; D is undetermined. Germline CDR1 reads MNHEY; CDR2 reads SVGAGI. V lost 0 bases to trimming and J lost 5 bases, with 7 bases between them. CDR3 length: 13 residues. CDR3 loop: CASSYSIGETQYF. The CDR3 region has the DNA TGTGCCAGCAGTTACTCGATAGGCGAGACCCAGTACTTC.

The chain links TRBV25-1 to TRBJ2-3, with 9 bases aligning to TRBD2. Germline CDR1 reads MGHDK; CDR2 reads SYGVNS. The V segment lost 6 bases and the J segment 0 bases; nucleotides outside the gene matches: 4. This CDR3 comprises 15 residues. In DNA, the CDR3 is TGTGCCAGCAGCACTAGCGGGCCTAGCACAGATACGCAGTATTTT. The encoded protein is CASSTSGPSTDTQYF.

V is TRBV10-3 and J is TRBJ2-5; D is possibly TRBD1 (5 bases). V was trimmed by 10 bases and J by 2 bases, leaving 14 bases between them. The germline V gene has CDR1 ENHRY and CDR2 SYGVKD. The CDR3 covers 13 residues. CDR3 in amino acids: CASADRTQETQYF. CDR3 in DNA: TGTGCCAGCGCCGACAGAACACAAGAGACCCAGTACTTC.

The chain carries TRBV9 and TRBJ1-3; no reliable D call. The CDR3 sequence is 16 residues long. Germline V gene lookup returns CDR1 SGDLS and CDR2 YYNGEE. V was shortened by 3 bases and J by 0 bases, with 13 bases between the two germline ends. The CDR3 nucleotides read TGTGCCAGCAGCGCCCAACAGCGGTCCTCTGGAAACACCATATATTTT. Translated, it gives CASSAQQRSSGNTIYF.

In regard to this clone: This specimen includes other DNA sequences encoding the same CDR3. The chain uses TRBV2 and TRBJ2-2, with 7 bases aligning to TRBD2. Unmatched junction bases numbered 3, after V lost 5 bases and J lost 0 bases. This CDR3 has 15 amino acids. The germline gives CDR1 SNHLY, CDR2 FYNNEI. The CDR3, as DNA: TGTGCCAGCAGTCTAGGGAGGGCGAACACCGGGGAGCTGTTTTTT. Its translation: CASSLGRANTGELFF. Supplemented by reference TRBV2 and TRBJ2-2, the full variable domain reads EPEVTQTPSHQVTQMGQEVILRCVPISNHLYFYWYRQILGQKVEFLVSFYNNEISEKSEIFDDQFSVERPDGSNFTLKIRSTKLEDSAMYFCASSLGRANTGELFFGEGSRLTVL.

The CDR3 DNA follows: TGTGCCAGTAGCCGGGAGGGGGCTCGCTACAATGAGCAGTTCTTC. The encoded protein is CASSREGARYNEQFF. This sequence joins TRBV19 and TRBJ2-1; a weak D match, TRBD2 (8 bases). Germline V gene data show CDR1 as LNHDA and CDR2 as SQIVND (reference sequence). Trimming took 6 bases from V and 3 from J, leaving 15 bases between them. The CDR3 covers 15 residues.

This chain uses TRBV18 with TRBJ1-4; tentatively, D is TRBD1 (6 bases). Trimming removed 1 base from V and 13 bases from J, with 13 bases in between. The CDR3 is 13 residues long. In germline, CDR1 is KGHSH, CDR2 LQKENI. This chain's CDR3 is CASSPQRQEPLFF. The CDR3 bases are TGTGCCAGCTCACCACAGAGACAGGAGCCACTGTTTTTT.

This clone has only one observation. The chain couples TRBV30 to TRBJ2-7; TRBD1 or TRBD2 may be the D gene (6 bases each). Germline CDR1 GTSNPN, CDR2 SVGIG (reference sequence). Between the trimmed V and J ends, which lost 1 base and 5 bases, there was a span of 12 bases. The CDR3 runs 13 residues. CDR3 residues: CAWSGGAWNEQYF. The CDR3 nucleotides read TGTGCCTGGAGTGGGGGGGCGTGGAACGAGCAGTACTTC.